This passage covers 28 T cell receptor beta chains from one sample sequenced in a study of identical twins (dated by TCRdb to the mid-2010s). Receptors were amplified or captured by 5' RACE. Instrument on record: Illumina HiSeq 2000. In TCRdb, the public reads were trimmed at Q25 with fastp and aligned with MiXCR, with productive beta chains retained. Each entry is one CDR3 protein sequence, shown with its most common DNA and genes. This sample is represented by 500,000 to 550,000 distinct CDR3 sequences; around 20% of them were singletons. About 0.99% of the sample belongs to the ten largest clones. This sample was also put to use in a study of T cells expressing NK-cell markers.

The source material was CD4+ T cells sorted from blood. These receptors were taken from a woman in her late teens or twenties in good health.

This chain uses TRBV6-1 with TRBJ2-7; TRBD1 agrees at 10 bases. V lost 5 bases to trimming and J lost 2 bases; unmatched junction nucleotides: 9. The germline CDR1 and CDR2 sequences are MNHNS and SASEGT. This CDR3 is built from 16 residues. CDR3 sequence reads: CASSPLRDRGPYEQYF. Here the CDR3 DNA reads TGTGCCAGCAGTCCCCTCCGGGACAGGGGACCCTACGAGCAGTACTTC.

In its sample, this clonotype was seen many times. The rearrangement joins TRBV5-6 to TRBJ1-5, with D unclear. V lost 0 bases and J 6 bases, leaving 4 bases between the germline ends. The CDR3 has 12 residues. Germline assignment: CDR1 SGHDT and CDR2 YYEEEE. The CDR3: CASSLGFQPQHF. The CDR3, as DNA: TGTGCCAGCAGCTTGGGGTTTCAGCCCCAGCATTTT.

This clonotype was seen ten or more times. The chain uses TRBV7-2 and TRBJ2-1; D unclear. The V and J ends lost 2 bases and 5 bases respectively, with 7 bases between them. CDR3 length: 13 amino acids. The germline CDR1 and CDR2 sequences are SGHTA and FQGNSA. The DNA for the CDR3 is TGTGCCAGCAGCTTAAGCCTAAACAATGAGCAGTTCTTC. The encoded protein is CASSLSLNNEQFF. Full variable domain (remainder filled in from reference TRBV7-2 and TRBJ2-1): GAGVSQSPSNKVTEKGKDVELRCDPISGHTALYWYRQSLGQGLEFLIYFQGNSAPDKSGLPSDRFSAERTGGSVSTLTIQRTQQEDSAVYLCASSLSLNNEQFFGPGTRLTVL.

The rearrangement joins TRBV4-3 to TRBJ2-3; TRBD1 matches 8 bases. This CDR3 is built from 14 residues. The V gene's germline CDR1 is LGHNA and CDR2 YSLEER. Trimming cost V 2 bases and J 4 bases; bases outside gene matches: 2. The CDR3: CASSQRQGSDTQYF. In DNA form, the CDR3 reads TGCGCCAGCAGCCAACGACAGGGGTCAGATACGCAGTATTTT.

This clonotype has at least ten counts. This sequence joins TRBV6-1 and TRBJ2-3; 7 bases are shared with TRBD1. Germline loops: CDR1 MNHNS, CDR2 SASEGT. The CDR3 is 15 residues long. Trimming took 6 bases from V and 0 from J; bases not matched to a gene: 6. As DNA, the CDR3 is TGTGCCAGCAGCCGTGGGACAGTGAGCACAGATACGCAGTATTTT. This encodes CASSRGTVSTDTQYF.

This clonotype was counted a few times. This chain connects TRBV20-1 to TRBJ2-7, with a possible D match to TRBD2 (5 bases). Germline CDR1 is DFQATT and CDR2 is SNEGSKA (reference sequence). Trimming left V 1 base short and J 0 bases short, with 7 bases between. This CDR3 has 13 residues. CDR3 protein: CSARGAGSYEQYF. As DNA, the CDR3 is TGCAGTGCTAGAGGGGCGGGCTCCTACGAGCAGTACTTC.

CDR3: CASSLDSHYEQYF. CDR3 bases: TGTGCCAGCAGCTTGGACAGCCACTACGAGCAGTACTTC. The chain uses TRBV5-5 and TRBJ2-7; no clear D. This CDR3 is built from 13 residues. The germline V and J ends were trimmed by 0 bases and 3 bases, with 7 bases remaining between them. Looked up from germline, CDR1 is SGHKS and CDR2 is YYEKEE (reference sequence).

Concerning this clonotype: This clone may be a read error of a much larger clone one base away. V and J are TRBV10-3 and TRBJ1-1, with unresolved D. Germline CDR1 ENHRY, CDR2 SYGVKD. This CDR3 is built from 15 residues. DNA for the CDR3: TGTGCCATCGGTGATGGAAGACGGGGGAACACTGAAGCTTTCTTT. Translating gives CAIGDGRRGNTEAFF.

This clonotype showed up many times. This chain uses TRBV27 with TRBJ2-3; a possible D gene is TRBD1 (6 bases). Germline V CDR1 and CDR2: MNHEY, SMNVEV (reference sequence). Trimming left V 4 bases short and J 7 bases short, with 15 bases between. This CDR3 has 14 residues. The CDR3 coding sequence is TGTGCCAGCAGTTCCCAGGGGAAGCTTAATACGCAGTATTTT. This translates into CASSSQGKLNTQYF.

The chain carries TRBV3-1 and TRBJ2-5; TRBD2 agrees at 9 bases. V gave up 5 bases and J gave up 0 bases; unmatched junction bases: 4. The CDR3 consists of 15 residues. Germline CDR1 reads LGHDT; CDR2 reads YNNKEL (reference sequence). The CDR3 region is CASSGSGGYQETQYF. The CDR3 nucleotides are TGTGCCAGCAGCGGGAGCGGGGGGTACCAAGAGACCCAGTACTTC.

This clonotype was seen repeatedly, ten times or more. The V and J genes are TRBV12-3 or TRBV12-4 and TRBJ1-2; a weak D match, TRBD1 (5 bases). Trimming stripped 6 bases from V and 4 bases from J, with 18 bases between. CDR3 size: 15 residues. DNA of the CDR3: TGTGCCAGCAGCCCGACAGCCTTCCCTTCCTATGGCTACACCTTC. Translation: CASSPTAFPSYGYTF.

The chain joins TRBV6-1 to TRBJ1-4; D call uncertain. Deletions cut 6 bases from V and 4 bases from J, with 12 bases between. CDR3 size: 14 residues. CDR1 is MNHNS, CDR2 SASEGT, per germline. CDR3 in amino acids: CASSQDGLNEKLFF. The DNA for the CDR3 is TGTGCCAGCAGCCAGGACGGACTTAATGAAAAACTGTTTTTT.

This clonotype was seen only a few times. The DNA of the CDR3 is TGTGCCAGCAGCTTGAGTCCGGCGGGAGCCCGGGCGCAGTACTTC. Its protein is CASSLSPAGARAQYF. The V gene is TRBV7-2, the J gene TRBJ2-7, with 7 bases that match TRBD2. V shed 3 bases and J 9 bases; nucleotides not matched to a gene: 14. CDR3 length: 15 amino acids. Per germline, CDR1 SGHTA and CDR2 FQGNSA. The full variable domain, its missing parts supplied by reference TRBV7-2 and TRBJ2-7, is GAGVSQSPSNKVTEKGKDVELRCDPISGHTALYWYRQSLGQGLEFLIYFQGNSAPDKSGLPSDRFSAERTGGSVSTLTIQRTQQEDSAVYLCASSLSPAGARAQYFGPGTRLTVT.

The table lists this clonotype with a few counts. This chain links TRBV20-1 with TRBJ2-7, with 11 nucleotides matching TRBD1. CDR1 is DFQATT and CDR2 is SNEGSKA in the germline V gene (reference sequence). The CDR3 loop spans 15 amino acids. Trimming took 3 bases from V and 2 from J; bases not matched to a gene: 6. CDR3 nucleotide sequence: TGCAGTGCTAGTTATCCGGGACAGGGGGCCTACGAGCAGTACTTC. Translating it yields CSASYPGQGAYEQYF.

V is TRBV7-2 and J is TRBJ1-2; D gene ambiguous. This CDR3 is 14 amino acids long. Per germline, CDR1 SGHTA and CDR2 FQGNSA. Trimming cost V 8 bases and J 2 bases, with 15 bases left between them. The CDR3 region is CASLTRAGNYGYTF. The CDR3 DNA follows: TGTGCCAGCTTAACTAGGGCCGGCAACTATGGCTACACCTTC.

This clonotype has more than one count but fewer than ten. This rearrangement joins TRBV15 to TRBJ2-1; D call uncertain. V was trimmed by 3 bases and J by 0 bases, leaving 12 bases between them. The germline gives CDR1 LNHNV, CDR2 YYDKDF (reference sequence). There are 16 residues in the CDR3. CDR3 residues: CATSSAVSPSYNEQFF. In DNA form, the CDR3 reads TGTGCCACCAGCAGTGCCGTAAGCCCCTCCTACAATGAGCAGTTCTTC.

V usage is TRBV20-1 and J usage is TRBJ2-5, with 13 bases lining up with TRBD2. CDR3 length: 15 residues. Per the germline V gene, CDR1 is DFQATT and CDR2 is SNEGSKA (reference sequence). The trim removed 6 bases at V and 4 bases at J, leaving 8 bases unmatched. The CDR3 region has the DNA TGCAGTGCCCGACGGACTAGCGGGGGAGGAGAGACCCAGTACTTC. As protein: CSARRTSGGGETQYF.

DNA of the CDR3: TGTGCCAGCAGACCGACAGGCCAGGGGGAGCTGTTTTTT. It specifies CASRPTGQGELFF. The chain links TRBV28 to TRBJ2-2, with D perhaps TRBD1 (6 bases). The CDR3 is 13 amino acids. Trimming left V 6 bases short and J 8 bases short, with 13 bases between. CDR1 and CDR2 from the germline V gene are MDHEN and SYDVKM.

This clonotype was detected only a few times. The chain is built from TRBV11-2 and TRBJ2-3; 10 nucleotides line up with TRBD2. The CDR3 has 16 residues. The trim removed 1 base at V and 6 bases at J, leaving 7 bases unmatched. Germline CDR1 and CDR2: SGHAT and FQNNGV. The CDR3 loop reads CASSLGTSGAHDTQYF. The CDR3 nucleotides read TGTGCCAGCAGCTTAGGTACTAGCGGGGCCCATGATACGCAGTATTTT. Using reference TRBV11-2 and TRBJ2-3 for the parts outside the CDR3, the full variable domain is EAGVAQSPRYKIIEKRQSVAFWCNPISGHATLYWYQQILGQGPKLLIQFQNNGVVDDSQLPKDRFSAERLKGVDSTLKIQPAKLEDSAVYLCASSLGTSGAHDTQYFGPGTRLTVL.

This clonotype was seen only a few times. The chain has TRBV20-1 and TRBJ2-7; TRBD2 aligns across 10 bases. CDR3 length: 16 amino acids. J gave up 3 bases and V 3 bases, and 11 bases lay outside the gene matches. From germline, CDR1 is DFQATT and CDR2 SNEGSKA (reference sequence). CDR3 sequence: CSASTLLAGAVYEQYF. For the CDR3, the DNA is TGCAGTGCTAGCACCCTTCTAGCGGGAGCAGTCTACGAGCAGTACTTC.

The rearrangement joins TRBV19 to TRBJ2-5, with a possible D match to TRBD2 (6 bases). V dropped 7 bases and J dropped 5 bases, with 17 bases sitting between them. This CDR3 contains 14 residues. Per germline, CDR1 LNHDA and CDR2 SQIVND (reference sequence). The CDR3, as DNA: TGTGCCAGTACCCGTGGAGGGATGGGGGAGACCCAGTACTTC. Translating gives CASTRGGMGETQYF.

This clonotype was seen only a few times. The chain uses TRBV10-3 and TRBJ2-6; 12 bases fit TRBD1. Per germline, CDR1 ENHRY and CDR2 SYGVKD. V dropped 5 bases and J dropped 3; count of bases not matched to a gene: 5. This CDR3 contains 17 residues. In nucleotides, the CDR3 is TGTGCCATCAGTTGGGGGACAGGGGGCAGTGGGGCCAACGTCCTGACTTTC. It translates to CAISWGTGGSGANVLTF.

This chain connects TRBV12-3 or TRBV12-4 to TRBJ2-1; D call uncertain. V gave up 3 bases and J gave up 7 bases, with 10 bases separating them. The CDR3 extends over 13 amino acids. This CDR3 reads CASSFGLENEQFF. Here the CDR3 DNA reads TGTGCCAGCAGTTTTGGGCTCGAGAATGAGCAGTTCTTC.

This chain uses TRBV20-1 with TRBJ2-5; TRBD2 matches at 13 bases. The CDR3 has 14 residues. CDR1 and CDR2 from the germline V gene are DFQATT and SNEGSKA (reference sequence). The CDR3 sequence is CSLTSGGNQETQYF. CDR3 bases: TGCAGCCTGACTAGCGGGGGGAATCAAGAGACCCAGTACTTC.

This clonotype showed up just a few times. The chain carries TRBV29-1 and TRBJ1-1; D is possibly TRBD1 (5 bases). The V gene lost 6 bases and the J gene lost 3 bases, with 14 bases spanning the gap. This CDR3 comprises 13 residues. Looked up from germline, CDR1 is SQVTM and CDR2 is ANQGSEA. The CDR3 protein is CSVLKKGYTEAFF. DNA of the CDR3: TGCAGCGTGCTGAAAAAGGGGTACACTGAAGCTTTCTTT.

This clonotype has more than one count but fewer than ten. The V and J genes are TRBV7-9 and TRBJ2-5, with TRBD1 identical over 7 bases. CDR3 size: 16 residues. In germline, CDR1 is SEHNR, CDR2 FQNEAQ (reference sequence). V shed 1 base, J shed 2 bases, and the junction held 7 bases outside the gene matches. CDR3 nucleotide sequence: TGTGCCAGCAGCTTAGGACAGGGTGCACGGCAAGAGACCCAGTACTTC. Encoded protein: CASSLGQGARQETQYF. Looking up the rest from reference TRBV7-9 and TRBJ2-5 gives the full variable domain: DTGVSQNPRHKITKRGQNVTFRCDPISEHNRLYWYRQTLGQGPEFLTYFQNEAQLEKSRLLSDRFSAERPKGSFSTLEIQRTEQGDSAMYLCASSLGQGARQETQYFGPGTRLLVL.

The chain is built from TRBV20-1 and TRBJ2-1; 15 bases map to TRBD2. V lost 3 bases to trimming and J lost 3 bases; unmatched junction nucleotides: 3. The CDR3 runs 16 residues. Germline V CDR1 and CDR2: DFQATT, SNEGSKA (reference sequence). The DNA for the CDR3 is TGCAGTGCTAGGGGACTAGCGGGGGGTCTCTACAATGAGCAGTTCTTC. The encoded protein is CSARGLAGGLYNEQFF.

V usage is TRBV11-2 and J usage is TRBJ2-7; weak D call: TRBD2 (5 bases). Germline CDR1 SGHAT, CDR2 FQNNGV. Trimming left V 5 bases short and J 5 bases short, with 19 bases between. This CDR3 contains 15 residues. Here the CDR3 reads CASSAQWGVGDEQYF. DNA for the CDR3: TGTGCCAGCAGCGCTCAATGGGGAGTCGGGGACGAGCAGTACTTC.